The 31 T cell receptor beta chains reported below all come from one sample, sequenced in a study of T cells after posttransplantation cyclophosphamide. Controls had myeloablative marrow grafts with methotrexate and calcineurin inhibitor, sampled at 1 year. Repertoires were generated with immunoSEQ multiplex PCR, while TCRdb's copy carries only in-frame clones and drops some. The data hold about 22,000 clones, with around 89% observed a single time. Sequenced material: PBMCs, taken after an allogeneic stem cell transplant with a calcineurin inhibitor and methotrexate. The receptors were gathered from a female patient in her fifties or sixties who received an allogeneic stem cell transplant from an unrelated donor, was CMV-positive, and had chronic GVHD only. Certain T cells may be donor cells from the graft.

This sequence joins TRBV4-2 and TRBJ1-4; D ambiguous. Trimming took 1 base from V and 5 from J, leaving 11 bases between them. Germline lookup yields CDR1 LGHNA and CDR2 YNFKEQ. The CDR3 is made up of 15 amino acids. The CDR3 spells CASSQGARENEKLFF. CDR3 nucleotides: TGTGCCAGCAGCCAAGGGGCCCGGGAGAATGAAAAACTGTTTTTT.

V and J are TRBV5-1 and TRBJ2-1, with D tentatively TRBD2 (6 bases). Deletions cut 0 bases from V and 15 bases from J, with 13 bases between. The CDR3 is 12 amino acids. CDR1 and CDR2 (germline): SGHRS, YFSETQ. This CDR3 reads CASSLVRESWFF. In nucleotides, the CDR3 is TGCGCCAGCAGCTTGGTACGGGAGAGTTGGTTCTTC.

The CDR3, as DNA: TGTGCCAGCAGTGAACGGTTGCGGGGCAGCTCCTACGAGCAGTACTTC. The encoded protein is CASSERLRGSSYEQYF. V gene TRBV6-1 combines with J gene TRBJ2-7; perhaps TRBD2 as D (6 bases). Germline V gene data show CDR1 as MNHNS and CDR2 as SASEGT. This CDR3 contains 16 residues. Trimming took off 2 bases at V and 0 bases at J, with 14 bases between the two ends.

The J gene is TRBJ2-5, the V gene TRBV30; 7 bases map to TRBD2. The V and J ends lost 3 bases and 11 bases, in that order; junction bases with no gene match: 6. This CDR3 contains 11 residues. Germline lookup yields CDR1 GTSNPN and CDR2 SVGIG (reference sequence). CDR3 sequence reads: CAWSDGGEQYF. DNA of the CDR3: TGTGCCTGGAGCGATGGGGGGGAGCAGTACTTC. Filled out from reference TRBV30 and TRBJ2-5, the complete variable domain reads SQTIHQWPATLVQPVGSPLSLECTVEGTSNPNLYWYRQAAGRGLQLLFYSVGIGQISSEVPQNLSASRPQDRQFILSSKKLLLSDSGFYLCAWSDGGEQYFGPGTRLLVL.

This chain uses TRBV19 with TRBJ2-5, with TRBD2 identical over 11 bases. With the DNA end fitting TRBJ2-7 better, the J assignment may be wrong. The CDR3 runs to 14 residues. Germline-derived CDR1 and CDR2 are LNHDA and SQIVND (reference sequence). As DNA, the CDR3 is TGTGCCAGTAGCATCACTAGCGGGAGCTACGAGCAGTACTTC. Its protein product is CASSITSGSYEQYF.

The chain recombines TRBV6-1 with TRBJ2-1; a weak D match, TRBD1 (6 bases). In germline, CDR1 is MNHNS, CDR2 SASEGT. Trimming took 8 bases from V and 5 from J, leaving 16 bases between them. This CDR3 comprises 14 residues. The CDR3: CASFNRVSDNEQFF. In DNA form, the CDR3 reads TGTGCCAGCTTTAACAGGGTTTCAGACAATGAGCAGTTCTTC.

Notes on this clone: A junction boundary mismatches the germline segment, possibly from a read error. The chain uses TRBV28 and TRBJ1-2; 12 nucleotides agree with TRBD1. The CDR3 extends over 15 amino acids. Germline V gives CDR1 MDHEN, CDR2 SYDVKM. The CDR3 is CASSLSGQGAGGYTF. The CDR3 coding sequence is TGTGCCAGTAGTTTATCGGGACAGGGGGCTGGTGGCTACACCTTC.

This chain joins TRBV10-3 and TRBJ2-3; D remains unclear. Trimming removed 7 bases at V and 1 base at J, with 12 bases between. This CDR3 comprises 14 residues. Germline-derived CDR1 and CDR2 are ENHRY and SYGVKD. The chain's CDR3 is CAIKTTTRTDTQYF. The DNA of the CDR3 is TGTGCCATCAAAACGACAACCCGCACAGATACGCAGTATTTT.

The rearrangement joins TRBV4-1 to TRBJ2-5, with 7 bases lining up with TRBD2. Germline-derived CDR1 and CDR2 are MGHRA and YSYEKL. The CDR3 covers 15 residues. V trimming: 4 bases; J trimming: 2 bases; junction bases outside the gene matches: 7. The CDR3 protein is CASSLGRRTQETQYF. The CDR3 nucleotides read TGCGCCAGCAGCCTCGGGAGGCGGACTCAAGAGACCCAGTACTTC.

The V call is TRBV19, the J call TRBJ2-3; no clear D. The CDR3 consists of 13 residues. Germline V gene data show CDR1 as LNHDA and CDR2 as SQIVND (reference sequence). Deletions cut 3 bases from V and 5 bases from J, with 9 bases between. CDR3 coding DNA: TGTGCCAGTAGTATCCCCCCGGGAGATACGCAGTATTTT. Its protein product is CASSIPPGDTQYF.

This chain uses TRBV5-1 with TRBJ2-3, with D possibly being TRBD2 (6 bases). CDR3 length equals 17 residues. V dropped 3 bases and J dropped 2 bases, with 19 bases sitting between them. The germline V gene has CDR1 SGHRS and CDR2 YFSETQ. CDR3 bases: TGCGCCAGCAGCTCGGGACTTACGGGGTTAGCCACAGATACGCAGTATTTT. Its protein is CASSSGLTGLATDTQYF.

The chain carries TRBV28 and TRBJ2-7; 14 nucleotides match TRBD2. The CDR3 loop spans 17 amino acids. J lost 4 bases, V lost 5 bases, and 10 bases had no gene match. Germline CDR1 reads MDHEN; CDR2 reads SYDVKM. DNA for the CDR3: TGTGCCAGCAGTCCCGGGACTAGCGGGAGTATAGGTTACGAGCAGTACTTC. It translates to CASSPGTSGSIGYEQYF.

The V gene is TRBV10-1, the J gene TRBJ2-3, with D perhaps TRBD1 (6 bases). Germline V gene sequence: CDR1 WNHNN, CDR2 SYGVQD (reference sequence). V gave up 6 bases and J gave up 2 bases, with 9 bases separating them. The CDR3 loop spans 13 amino acids. In DNA form, the CDR3 reads TGCGCCAGCAGGAGGGGGTTCACAGATACGCAGTATTTT. This gives the protein CASRRGFTDTQYF.

V and J are TRBV27 and TRBJ2-6; a weak D match, TRBD1 (6 bases). Trimming took 6 bases from V and 4 from J, leaving 22 bases between them. The CDR3 sequence is 18 residues long. CDR1 is MNHEY, CDR2 SMNVEV, per germline (reference sequence). The CDR3 bases are TGTGCCAGCAGGTGGGCAGGGGTTAGAGAATCAGGGGCCAACGTCCTGACTTTC. It encodes CASRWAGVRESGANVLTF.

CDR3 in DNA: TGCAGCGCGAGGACAGAGGTAACCGTGGAGAACACCGGGGAGCTGTTTTTT. Protein: CSARTEVTVENTGELFF. The gene calls are TRBV29-1 and TRBJ2-2, with D possibly TRBD1 on 6 matching bases. Germline V CDR1 and CDR2: SQVTM, ANQGSEA. This CDR3 spans 17 amino acids. Trimming removed 7 bases from V and 1 base from J, with 22 bases in between.

The chain recombines TRBV9 with TRBJ2-5; TRBD2 aligns across 8 bases. Germline loops: CDR1 SGDLS, CDR2 YYNGEE. With 0 bases clipped from V and 5 bases from J, the junction kept 6 bases outside the gene matches. The CDR3 loop spans 15 amino acids. The CDR3 reads CASSVVGGGGETQYF. CDR3 DNA: TGTGCCAGCAGCGTAGTTGGTGGCGGGGGGGAGACCCAGTACTTC.

This clone was seen only a few times. This chain joins TRBV28 and TRBJ1-1; D unclear. Trimming took off 6 bases at V and 1 base at J, with 9 bases between the two ends. CDR1 MDHEN and CDR2 SYDVKM come from the germline V gene. The CDR3 is made up of 13 amino acids. Written as DNA, the CDR3 is TGTGCCAGCAGCCGCGGAGGGAACACTGAAGCTTTCTTT. Encoded protein: CASSRGGNTEAFF. Together with reference TRBV28 and TRBJ1-1, the CDR3 gives the full variable domain: DVKVTQSSRYLVKRTGEKVFLECVQDMDHENMFWYRQDPGLGLRLIYFSYDVKMKEKGDIPEGYSVSREKKERFSLILESASTNQTSMYLCASSRGGNTEAFFGQGTRLTVV.

The chain joins TRBV28 to TRBJ2-7; possibly TRBD2 for D (6 bases). Trimming shortened V by 10 bases and J by 3 bases, and 19 bases separated the two germline ends. This CDR3 is 14 amino acids long. Germline V gene sequence: CDR1 MDHEN, CDR2 SYDVKM. The CDR3 bases are TGTGCCACCCATCAAGCGGGTCAGGGCTACGAGCAGTACTTC. It is translated as CATHQAGQGYEQYF.

The chain carries TRBV15 and TRBJ1-6; D perhaps matches TRBD1 (6 bases). The CDR3 length is 15 residues. With 1 base removed from V and 6 bases from J, the gap between germline ends came to 10 bases. CDR1 LNHNV and CDR2 YYDKDF come from the germline V gene (reference sequence). CDR3 sequence (DNA): TGTGCCACCAGCAGAGTGGGGGGGCTTAATTCACCCCTCCACTTT. Encoded protein: CATSRVGGLNSPLHF.

This clone has only one observation. The chain has TRBV5-1 and TRBJ2-1; 13 nucleotides align to TRBD2. In germline, CDR1 is SGHRS, CDR2 YFSETQ. There are 16 residues in the CDR3. J gave up 1 base and V 9 bases, and 7 bases lay outside the gene matches. CDR3 sequence reads: CATRLAGGNSYNEQFF. CDR3 coding DNA: TGCGCCACCCGACTAGCGGGAGGCAATTCCTACAATGAGCAGTTCTTC. Based on the CDR3 plus reference TRBV5-1 and TRBJ2-1, the full variable domain is KAGVTQTPRYLIKTRGQQVTLSCSPISGHRSVSWYQQTPGQGLQFLFEYFSETQRNKGNFPGRFSGRQFSNSRSEMNVSTLELGDSALYLCATRLAGGNSYNEQFFGPGTRLTVL.

The rearrangement links TRBV28 to TRBJ1-2, with 7 bases identical to TRBD1. Germline values: CDR1 MDHEN, CDR2 SYDVKM. V trimming: 1 base; J trimming: 4 bases; junction bases outside the gene matches: 3. The CDR3 is made up of 14 amino acids. The CDR3 DNA sequence: TGTGCCAGCAGTTTATCCGGGACAGTCTATGGCTACACCTTC. Protein sequence: CASSLSGTVYGYTF.

The rearrangement uses TRBV27 and TRBJ2-1; 10 nucleotides agree with TRBD2. V shed 7 bases, J shed 6 bases, and the junction held 3 bases outside the gene matches. Germline loops: CDR1 MNHEY, CDR2 SMNVEV (reference sequence). The CDR3 runs 13 residues. CDR3 DNA sequence: TGTGCCAGCAAACTAGCGGGAACCAATGAGCAGTTCTTC. It is translated as CASKLAGTNEQFF.

The V call is TRBV7-2, the J call TRBJ1-2; perhaps TRBD1 as D (5 bases). This CDR3 contains 16 residues. Trimming took 2 bases from V and 0 from J, leaving 13 bases between them. Germline V gives CDR1 SGHTA, CDR2 FQGNSA. CDR3 residues: CASSLRSQGTNYGYTF. Written as DNA, the CDR3 is TGTGCCAGCAGCTTAAGGTCGCAGGGAACTAACTATGGCTACACCTTC.

This clone was observed a single time. This chain links TRBV6-1 with TRBJ1-5, with D tentatively TRBD1 (6 bases). Germline V gives CDR1 MNHNS, CDR2 SASEGT. The CDR3 is made up of 17 amino acids. V gave up 2 bases and J gave up 1 base, with 15 bases separating them. The CDR3 nucleotides read TGTGCCAGCAGTGAAAGGGGGGGTGCGGGGAGCAATCAGCCCCAGCATTTT. It translates to CASSERGGAGSNQPQHF.

This chain links TRBV27 with TRBJ2-1, with D perhaps TRBD2 (5 bases). The V gene's germline CDR1 is MNHEY and CDR2 SMNVEV (reference sequence). The CDR3 is 15 amino acids. With 5 bases removed from V and 7 bases from J, the gap between germline ends came to 18 bases. Here the CDR3 DNA reads TGTGCCAGCAGTCAGTATGGACCCGGGGTGAATGAGCAGTTCTTC. Amino acid sequence: CASSQYGPGVNEQFF.

V usage is TRBV23-1 and J usage is TRBJ2-7; the D gene is possibly TRBD2 (6 bases). TRBV23-1 belongs to the ORF category, with a function that is uncertain. This CDR3 contains 15 residues. Trimming cost V 11 bases and J 5 bases, with 25 bases left between them. As DNA, the CDR3 is TGCGCCGGATTTGGGGTCCCGGGGAGGTTCCACGAGCAGTACTTC. The encoded protein is CAGFGVPGRFHEQYF.

The CDR3 loop reads CASRITGALGTQYF. CDR3 coding DNA: TGTGCCAGCAGGATCACAGGCGCGCTGGGGACCCAGTACTTC. The chain carries TRBV7-2 and TRBJ2-5, with D possibly matching TRBD1 (5 bases). The CDR3 contains 14 residues. CDR1 and CDR2 from the germline V gene are SGHTA and FQGNSA. Trimming shortened V by 6 bases and J by 7 bases, and 18 bases separated the two germline ends.

This sequence joins TRBV5-1 and TRBJ1-1; D uncertain. Per germline, CDR1 SGHRS and CDR2 YFSETQ. The CDR3 is 13 residues long. V dropped 0 bases and J dropped 6 bases, with 9 bases sitting between them. The CDR3 protein is CASSLGGPPEAFF. The CDR3 DNA reads TGCGCCAGCAGCTTGGGAGGCCCGCCTGAAGCTTTCTTT.

This clone was detected only once. The chain joins TRBV7-9 to TRBJ2-3; unclear D gene. The CDR3 extends over 13 amino acids. V was pared by 6 bases and J by 2 bases, with 9 bases between. Looked up from germline, CDR1 is SEHNR and CDR2 is FQNEAQ (reference sequence). The CDR3 region has the DNA TGTGCCAGCAGTCATCTACCCACAGATACGCAGTATTTT. It yields the protein CASSHLPTDTQYF.

The chain combines TRBV5-4 with TRBJ2-1; 7 bases agree with TRBD2. Germline V CDR1 and CDR2: SGHNT, YYREEE (reference sequence). Trimming removed 4 bases from V and 0 bases from J; junction bases left unmatched: 10. CDR3 length: 17 amino acids. The DNA for the CDR3 is TGTGCCAGCAGCGCGGGTCTGGGAGGGCCCTCCTACAATGAGCAGTTCTTC. Translating it yields CASSAGLGGPSYNEQFF. The complete variable domain, with remaining parts taken from reference TRBV5-4 and TRBJ2-1, reads ETGVTQSPTHLIKTRGQQVTLRCSSQSGHNTVSWYQQALGQGPQFIFQYYREEENGRGNFPPRFSGLQFPNYSSELNVNALELDDSALYLCASSAGLGGPSYNEQFFGPGTRLTVL.

This chain connects TRBV19 to TRBJ1-4; no clear D gene. The V and J ends lost 7 bases and 8 bases respectively, with 14 bases between them. CDR3 length: 13 residues. CDR1 is LNHDA and CDR2 is SQIVND in the germline V gene (reference sequence). DNA of the CDR3: TGTGCCAGTAAACAGCAGGAGGTGGAAAAACTGTTTTTT. This encodes CASKQQEVEKLFF.